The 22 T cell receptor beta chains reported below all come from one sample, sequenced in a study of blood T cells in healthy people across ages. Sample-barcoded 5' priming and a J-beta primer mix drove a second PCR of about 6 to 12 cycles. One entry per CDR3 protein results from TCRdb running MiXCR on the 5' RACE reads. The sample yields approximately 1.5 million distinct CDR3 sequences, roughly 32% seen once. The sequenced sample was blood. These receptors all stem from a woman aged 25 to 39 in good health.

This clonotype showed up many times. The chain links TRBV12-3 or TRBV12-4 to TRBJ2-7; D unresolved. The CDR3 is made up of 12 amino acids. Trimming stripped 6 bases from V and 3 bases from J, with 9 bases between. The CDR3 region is CASSPKVYEQYF. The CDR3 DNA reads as TGTGCCAGCAGCCCAAAGGTCTACGAGCAGTACTTC.

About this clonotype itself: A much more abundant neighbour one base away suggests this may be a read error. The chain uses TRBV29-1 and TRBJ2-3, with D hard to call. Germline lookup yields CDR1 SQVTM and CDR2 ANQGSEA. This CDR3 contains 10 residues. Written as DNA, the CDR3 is TGCGGCGGAGTACGAGATACGCAGTATTTT. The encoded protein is CGGVRDTQYF.

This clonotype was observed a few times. The CDR3 nucleotides read TGTGCCAGCAGCCCCTTCGGGGGCCCCTACGAGCAGTACTTC. This translates into CASSPFGGPYEQYF. J is TRBJ2-7 and V is TRBV7-2, with D tentatively TRBD1 or TRBD2 (6 bases each). This CDR3 region has 14 residues. V was trimmed by 5 bases and J by 2 bases, leaving 13 bases between them. Germline CDR1 SGHTA, CDR2 FQGNSA.

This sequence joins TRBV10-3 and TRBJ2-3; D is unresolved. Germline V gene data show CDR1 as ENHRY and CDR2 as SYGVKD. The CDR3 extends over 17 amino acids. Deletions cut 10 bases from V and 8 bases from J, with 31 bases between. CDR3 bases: TGTGCCACACAATTAAATTTTGGGAAGAGCGAACTCGGTACGCAGTATTTT. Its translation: CATQLNFGKSELGTQYF.

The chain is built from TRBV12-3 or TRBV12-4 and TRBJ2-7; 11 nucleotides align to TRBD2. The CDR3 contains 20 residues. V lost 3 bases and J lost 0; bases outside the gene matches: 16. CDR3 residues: CASSFRSGTSGSKISYEQYF. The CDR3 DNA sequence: TGTGCCAGCAGTTTTCGATCCGGGACTAGCGGCTCTAAAATCTCCTACGAGCAGTACTTC.

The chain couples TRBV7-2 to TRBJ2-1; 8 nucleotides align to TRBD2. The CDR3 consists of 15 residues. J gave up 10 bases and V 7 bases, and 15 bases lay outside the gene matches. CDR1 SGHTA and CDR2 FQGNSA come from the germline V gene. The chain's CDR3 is CASTLDGGGPEEQFF. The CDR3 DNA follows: TGTGCCAGCACCCTAGACGGGGGGGGCCCCGAGGAGCAGTTCTTC.

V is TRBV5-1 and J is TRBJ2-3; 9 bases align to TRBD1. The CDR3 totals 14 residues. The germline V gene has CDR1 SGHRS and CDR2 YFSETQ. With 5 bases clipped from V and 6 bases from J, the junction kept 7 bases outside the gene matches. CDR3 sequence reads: CASRMGQGIDTQYF. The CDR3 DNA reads TGCGCCAGCAGAATGGGACAGGGTATTGATACGCAGTATTTT.

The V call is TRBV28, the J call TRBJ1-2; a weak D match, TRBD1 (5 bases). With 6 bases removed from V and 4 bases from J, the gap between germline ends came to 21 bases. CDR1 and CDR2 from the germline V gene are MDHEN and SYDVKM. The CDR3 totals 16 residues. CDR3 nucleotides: TGTGCCAGCAGGCTTCCTACAGGAGGGGCCCGCTATGGCTACACCTTC. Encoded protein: CASRLPTGGARYGYTF.

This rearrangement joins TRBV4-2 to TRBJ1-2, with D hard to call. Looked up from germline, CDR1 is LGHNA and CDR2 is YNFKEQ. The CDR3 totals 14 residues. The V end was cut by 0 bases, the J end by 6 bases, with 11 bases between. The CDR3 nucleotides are TGTGCCAGCAGCCAAGATATCGGGTCCCATGGCTACACCTTC. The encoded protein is CASSQDIGSHGYTF.

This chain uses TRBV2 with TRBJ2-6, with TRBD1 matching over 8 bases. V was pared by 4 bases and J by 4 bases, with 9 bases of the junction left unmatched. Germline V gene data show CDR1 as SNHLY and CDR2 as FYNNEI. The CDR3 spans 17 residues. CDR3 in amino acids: CASSGRQGTAGANVLTF. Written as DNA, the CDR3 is TGTGCCAGCAGTGGTCGACAGGGGACAGCCGGGGCCAACGTCCTGACTTTC.

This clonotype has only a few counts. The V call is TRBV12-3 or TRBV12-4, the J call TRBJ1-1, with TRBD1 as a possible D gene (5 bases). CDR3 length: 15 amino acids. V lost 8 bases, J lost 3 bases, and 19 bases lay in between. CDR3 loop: CASGRPRGVDTEAFF. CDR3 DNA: TGTGCCAGCGGCCGCCCCCGAGGGGTAGACACTGAAGCTTTCTTT.

The CDR3 is CASSHGNRGSSYEQYF. Here the CDR3 DNA reads TGTGCCAGCAGCCACGGAAATAGGGGCAGCTCCTACGAGCAGTACTTC. The J gene is TRBJ2-7, the V gene TRBV7-9, with D perhaps TRBD1 (5 bases). Germline V gives CDR1 SEHNR, CDR2 FQNEAQ (reference sequence). Trimming stripped 5 bases from V and 0 bases from J, with 17 bases between. The CDR3 is 16 residues long.

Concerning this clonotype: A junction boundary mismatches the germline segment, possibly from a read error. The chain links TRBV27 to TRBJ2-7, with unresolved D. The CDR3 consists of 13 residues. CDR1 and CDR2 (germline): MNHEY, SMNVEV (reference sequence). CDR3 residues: CASSRTSSSEQYF. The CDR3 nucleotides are TGTGCCAGCAGCCGGACGTCATCCTCCGAGCAGTACTTC.

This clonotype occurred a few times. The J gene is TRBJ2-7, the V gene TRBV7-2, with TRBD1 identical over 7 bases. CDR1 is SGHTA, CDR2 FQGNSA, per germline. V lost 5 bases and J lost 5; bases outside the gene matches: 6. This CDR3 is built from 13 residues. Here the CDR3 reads CASSIQGLNEQYF. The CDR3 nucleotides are TGTGCCAGCAGCATACAGGGGCTTAACGAGCAGTACTTC.

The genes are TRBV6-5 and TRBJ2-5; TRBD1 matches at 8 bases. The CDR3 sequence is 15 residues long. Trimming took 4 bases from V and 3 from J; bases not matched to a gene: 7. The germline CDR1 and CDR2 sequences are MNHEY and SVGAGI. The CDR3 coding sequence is TGTGCCAGCAGTTTCCAGGGGGCGTTGGAAGAGACCCAGTACTTC. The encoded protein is CASSFQGALEETQYF.

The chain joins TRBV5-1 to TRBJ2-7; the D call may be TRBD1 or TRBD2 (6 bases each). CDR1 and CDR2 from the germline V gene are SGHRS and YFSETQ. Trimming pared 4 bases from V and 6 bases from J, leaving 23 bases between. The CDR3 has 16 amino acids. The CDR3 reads CASSGGLQGGSGEQYF. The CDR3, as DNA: TGCGCCAGCAGCGGGGGGCTCCAGGGTGGGAGTGGCGAGCAGTACTTC. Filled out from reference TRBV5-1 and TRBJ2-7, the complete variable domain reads KAGVTQTPRYLIKTRGQQVTLSCSPISGHRSVSWYQQTPGQGLQFLFEYFSETQRNKGNFPGRFSGRQFSNSRSEMNVSTLELGDSALYLCASSGGLQGGSGEQYFGPGTRLTVT.

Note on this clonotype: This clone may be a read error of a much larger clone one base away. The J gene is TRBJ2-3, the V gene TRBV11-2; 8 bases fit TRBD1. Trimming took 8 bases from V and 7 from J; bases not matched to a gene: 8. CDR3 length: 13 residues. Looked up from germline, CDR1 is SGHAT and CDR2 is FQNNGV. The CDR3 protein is CASGQDRGNTQYF. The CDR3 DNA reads TGTGCCAGCGGGCAAGACAGGGGAAATACGCAGTATTTT.

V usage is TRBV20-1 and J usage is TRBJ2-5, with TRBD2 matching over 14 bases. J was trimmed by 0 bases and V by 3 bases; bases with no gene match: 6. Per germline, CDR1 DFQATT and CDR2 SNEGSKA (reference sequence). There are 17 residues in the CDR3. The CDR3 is CSASGLAGGPYQETQYF. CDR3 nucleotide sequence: TGCAGTGCTAGTGGACTAGCGGGGGGCCCGTACCAAGAGACCCAGTACTTC.

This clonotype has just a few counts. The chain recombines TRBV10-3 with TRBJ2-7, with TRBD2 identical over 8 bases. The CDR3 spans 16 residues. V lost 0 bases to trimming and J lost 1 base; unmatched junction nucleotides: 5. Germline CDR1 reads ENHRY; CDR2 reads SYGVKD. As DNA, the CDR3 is TGTGCCATCAGTGAGTCAGGAAGCGGGAGTTCCTACGAGCAGTACTTC. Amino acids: CAISESGSGSSYEQYF.

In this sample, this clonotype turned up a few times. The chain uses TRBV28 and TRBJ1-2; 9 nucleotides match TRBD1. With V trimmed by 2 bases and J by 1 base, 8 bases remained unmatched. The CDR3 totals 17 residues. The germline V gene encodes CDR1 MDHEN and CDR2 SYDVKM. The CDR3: CASSLATGGGGNYGYTF. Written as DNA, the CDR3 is TGTGCCAGCAGTTTAGCGACAGGGGGTGGCGGTAACTATGGCTACACCTTC.

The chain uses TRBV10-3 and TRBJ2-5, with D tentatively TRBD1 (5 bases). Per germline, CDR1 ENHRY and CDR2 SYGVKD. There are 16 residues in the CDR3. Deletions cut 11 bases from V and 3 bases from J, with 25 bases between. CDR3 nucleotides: TGTGCCGCCAGCCCGACAGAGACTCTGCTGAAAGAGACCCAGTACTTC. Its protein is CAASPTETLLKETQYF.

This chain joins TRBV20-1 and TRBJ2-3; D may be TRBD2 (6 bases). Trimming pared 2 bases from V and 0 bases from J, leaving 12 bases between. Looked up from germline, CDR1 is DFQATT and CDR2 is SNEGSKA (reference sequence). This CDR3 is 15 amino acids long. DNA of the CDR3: TGCAGTGCTAGACGACTAGATTCTAGCACAGATACGCAGTATTTT. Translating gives CSARRLDSSTDTQYF.